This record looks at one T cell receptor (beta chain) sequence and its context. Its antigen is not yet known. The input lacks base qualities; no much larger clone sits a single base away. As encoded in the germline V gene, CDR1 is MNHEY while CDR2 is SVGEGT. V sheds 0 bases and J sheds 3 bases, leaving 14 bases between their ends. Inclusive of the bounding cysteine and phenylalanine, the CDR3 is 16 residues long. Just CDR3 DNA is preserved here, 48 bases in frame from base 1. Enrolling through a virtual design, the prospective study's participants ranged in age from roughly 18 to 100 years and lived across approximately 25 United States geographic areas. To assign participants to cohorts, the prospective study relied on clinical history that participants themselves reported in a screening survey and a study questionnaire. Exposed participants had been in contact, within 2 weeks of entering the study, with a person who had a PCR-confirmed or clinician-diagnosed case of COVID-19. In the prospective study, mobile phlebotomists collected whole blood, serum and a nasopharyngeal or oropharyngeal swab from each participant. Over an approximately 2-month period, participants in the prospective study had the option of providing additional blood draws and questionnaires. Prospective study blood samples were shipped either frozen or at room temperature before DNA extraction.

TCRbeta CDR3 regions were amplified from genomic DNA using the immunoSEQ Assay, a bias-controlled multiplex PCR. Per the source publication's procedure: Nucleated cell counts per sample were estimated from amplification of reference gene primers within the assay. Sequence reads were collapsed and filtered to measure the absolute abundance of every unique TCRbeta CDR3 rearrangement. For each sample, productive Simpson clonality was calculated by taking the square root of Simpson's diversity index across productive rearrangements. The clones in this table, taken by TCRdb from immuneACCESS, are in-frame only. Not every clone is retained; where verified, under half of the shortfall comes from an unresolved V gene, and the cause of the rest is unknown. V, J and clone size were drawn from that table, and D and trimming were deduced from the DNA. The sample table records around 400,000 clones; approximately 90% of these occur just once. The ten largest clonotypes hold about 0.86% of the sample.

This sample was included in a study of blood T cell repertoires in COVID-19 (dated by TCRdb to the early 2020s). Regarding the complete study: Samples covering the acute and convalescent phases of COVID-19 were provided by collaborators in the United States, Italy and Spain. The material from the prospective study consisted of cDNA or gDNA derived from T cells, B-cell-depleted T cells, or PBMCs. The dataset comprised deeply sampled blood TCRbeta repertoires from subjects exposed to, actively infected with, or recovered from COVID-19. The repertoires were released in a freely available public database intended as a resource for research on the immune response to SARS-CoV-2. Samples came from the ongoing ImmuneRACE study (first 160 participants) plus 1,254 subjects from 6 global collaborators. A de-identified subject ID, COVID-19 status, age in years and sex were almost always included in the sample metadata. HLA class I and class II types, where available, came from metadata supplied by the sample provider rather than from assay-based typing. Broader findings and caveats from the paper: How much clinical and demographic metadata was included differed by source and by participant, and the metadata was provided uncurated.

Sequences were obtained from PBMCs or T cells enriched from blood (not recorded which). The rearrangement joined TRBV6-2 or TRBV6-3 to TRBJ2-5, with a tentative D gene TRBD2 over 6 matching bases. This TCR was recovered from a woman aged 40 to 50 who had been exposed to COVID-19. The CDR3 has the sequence CASSYSPGSPEETQYF. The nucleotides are TGTGCCAGCAGTTACTCGCCCGGGAGCCCCGAAGAGACCCAGTACTTC.